This TCR beta chain was recovered during a study of beta chain features in type 1 diabetes. General study points: VDJ junctions in type 1 diabetes patients carried more deletions and fewer insertions. TCRB CDR3s were moderately but significantly shorter in Type 1 diabetes patients in all four CD4+ subsets. The naive, central memory and Treg TCRB repertoires of patients appeared to be more similar to one another than those of healthy donors.

This clone was seen more than once but under ten times. What it binds is not known. Trimming cost V 7 bases and J 5 bases; bases outside gene matches: 9. The germline gives CDR1 SGHTA, CDR2 FQGNSA. The CDR3 is 14 residues long. One heparinised draw, averaging roughly 0.12 L, was taken per donor. Of the isolated RNA, all was reverse transcribed, and so the sequenced material was expressed TCRB transcripts. Measured with immunoSEQ multiplex PCR; TCRdb has only the in-frame clones, and not every one. The table lists more than 300,000 clones, 9.6% of them singletons. Sequencing used central memory CD4+ T cells from blood. The rearrangement uses TRBV7-2 and TRBJ2-5; 8 nucleotides match TRBD2. The sequence was collected from a man aged 25-40 years with type 1 diabetes. The DNA of the CDR3 is TGTGCCAGCACCCCCCGGACTAGCCGGGAGACCCAGTACTTC. It yields the protein CASTPRTSRETQYF.